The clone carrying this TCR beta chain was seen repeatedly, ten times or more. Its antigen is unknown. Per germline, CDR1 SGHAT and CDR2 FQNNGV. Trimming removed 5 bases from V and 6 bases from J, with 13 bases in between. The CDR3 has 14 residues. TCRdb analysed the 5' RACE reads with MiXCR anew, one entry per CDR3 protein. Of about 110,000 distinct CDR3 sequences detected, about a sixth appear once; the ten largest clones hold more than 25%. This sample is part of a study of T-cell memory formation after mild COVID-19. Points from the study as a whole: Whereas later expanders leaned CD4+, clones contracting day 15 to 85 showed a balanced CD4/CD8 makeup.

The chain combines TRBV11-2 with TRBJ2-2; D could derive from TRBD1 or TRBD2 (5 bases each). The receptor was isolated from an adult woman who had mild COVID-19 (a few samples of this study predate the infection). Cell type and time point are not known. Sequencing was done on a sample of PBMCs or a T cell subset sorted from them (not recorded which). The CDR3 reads CASSPFWGSGELFF. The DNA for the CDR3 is TGTGCCAGCAGCCCTTTTTGGGGGTCCGGGGAGCTGTTTTTT.